These 20 T cell receptor beta chains were all obtained from the same sample, sequenced in a study of early stage breast cancer tumors. Some clones are missing from TCRdb's copy, which holds only in-frame ones; the method was immunoSEQ multiplex PCR. The sample lists 50,000 to 65,000 clones; around three quarters were seen once. Sequences were obtained from blood. The receptors come from a person aged 25-39 years with breast cancer.

This clone has a single count. The chain employs TRBV7-2 and TRBJ2-7; D may be TRBD2 (5 bases). The CDR3 has 13 residues. Per the germline V gene, CDR1 is SGHTA and CDR2 is FQGNSA. Between the trimmed V and J ends, which lost 11 bases and 0 bases, there was a span of 14 bases. As DNA, the CDR3 is TGTGCCGGTGGAGACGGGATCTCCTACGAGCAGTACTTC. Its protein is CAGGDGISYEQYF.

The chain has TRBV5-1 and TRBJ2-7; no firm D call. With 2 bases removed from V and 7 bases from J, the gap between germline ends came to 16 bases. Per germline, CDR1 SGHRS and CDR2 YFSETQ. The length of the CDR3 is 14 residues. CDR3 nucleotide sequence: TGCGCCAGCAGCTTTGGACGGATATTGGGGGAGCAGTACTTC. Its translation is CASSFGRILGEQYF.

This clone appeared a few times. The chain uses TRBV28 and TRBJ2-7; D not resolved. From germline, CDR1 is MDHEN and CDR2 SYDVKM. Trimming took 4 bases from V and 0 from J, leaving 13 bases between them. The CDR3 totals 15 residues. The CDR3 DNA follows: TGTGCCAGCAGTTCCCTCCTGGGCAGCTCCTACGAGCAGTACTTC. It translates to CASSSLLGSSYEQYF.

V and J are TRBV9 and TRBJ2-2; 8 bases align to TRBD2. CDR3 length: 16 amino acids. V gave up 4 bases and J gave up 7 bases; unmatched junction bases: 12. CDR1 and CDR2 (germline): SGDLS, YYNGEE. Written as DNA, the CDR3 is TGTGCCAGCAGCCCACGGACTAGCAGGATCGGCGGGGAGCTGTTTTTT. It yields the protein CASSPRTSRIGGELFF.

This chain links TRBV6-1 with TRBJ2-6; D call uncertain. Germline V CDR1 and CDR2: MNHNS, SASEGT. Trimming took 2 bases from V and 2 from J, leaving 10 bases between them. The CDR3 loop spans 16 amino acids. The CDR3 sequence: CASSESYGTGANVLTF. In DNA, the CDR3 is TGTGCCAGCAGTGAAAGTTATGGCACTGGGGCCAACGTCCTGACTTTC.

The chain carries TRBV4-1 and TRBJ2-7, with TRBD1 as a possible D gene (5 bases). The germline V and J ends were trimmed by 8 bases and 0 bases, with 23 bases remaining between them. This CDR3 spans 17 amino acids. Germline CDR1 reads MGHRA; CDR2 reads YSYEKL. CDR3 sequence (DNA): TGCGCCAGCTTCCATAGACAGACGGAGCGAACCTCCTACGAGCAGTACTTC. This encodes CASFHRQTERTSYEQYF.

The rearrangement joins TRBV19 to TRBJ2-1; TRBD2 matches at 8 bases. With V trimmed by 5 bases and J by 0 bases, 9 bases remained unmatched. This CDR3 has 17 amino acids. In germline, CDR1 is LNHDA, CDR2 SQIVND (reference sequence). The CDR3: CASSWAERERSYNEQFF. Written as DNA, the CDR3 is TGTGCCAGTAGTTGGGCCGAGCGGGAGCGCTCCTACAATGAGCAGTTCTTC.

The rearrangement links TRBV13 to TRBJ2-7, with D perhaps matching TRBD1 or TRBD2 (5 bases each). The CDR3 is 17 amino acids. Germline lookup yields CDR1 PRHDT and CDR2 FYEKMQ (reference sequence). V gave up 2 bases and J gave up 1 base, with 18 bases separating them. CDR3 DNA: TGTGCCAGCAGCTTAATGCTCCCCGGGACGCCTTCCTACGAGCAGTACTTC. It is translated as CASSLMLPGTPSYEQYF. Complete variable domain (other parts from reference TRBV13 and TRBJ2-7): AAGVIQSPRHLIKEKRETATLKCYPIPRHDTVYWYQQGPGQDPQFLISFYEKMQSDKGSIPDRFSAQQFSDYHSELNMSSLELGDSALYFCASSLMLPGTPSYEQYFGPGTRLTVT.

This chain links TRBV9 with TRBJ2-1; 16 bases match TRBD2. CDR3 length: 15 amino acids. With V trimmed by 0 bases and J by 15 bases, 6 bases remained unmatched. CDR1 SGDLS and CDR2 YYNGEE come from the germline V gene. CDR3 sequence (DNA): TGTGCCAGCAGCGTAGACGGGACTAGCGGGAGGGCGTCGTTCTTC. Translated: CASSVDGTSGRASFF.

V gene TRBV29-1 combines with J gene TRBJ1-2; 8 nucleotides align to TRBD1. V dropped 3 bases and J dropped 5; count of bases not matched to a gene: 11. The CDR3 has 15 amino acids. In germline, CDR1 is SQVTM, CDR2 ANQGSEA. CDR3 amino acids: CSVDVDREFGYGYTF. The CDR3 nucleotides are TGCAGCGTTGATGTGGACAGGGAATTTGGGTATGGCTACACCTTC.

V usage is TRBV10-3 and J usage is TRBJ2-2, with D perhaps being TRBD1 or TRBD2 (5 bases each). The CDR3 extends over 14 amino acids. CDR1 ENHRY and CDR2 SYGVKD come from the germline V gene. V gave up 8 bases and J gave up 3 bases, with 13 bases separating them. CDR3: CAILGERDTGELFF. The CDR3 DNA reads as TGTGCCATCCTGGGGGAAAGGGACACCGGGGAGCTGTTTTTT.

This chain links TRBV2 with TRBJ2-2; the D gene is possibly TRBD2 (6 bases). CDR1 and CDR2 from the germline V gene are SNHLY and FYNNEI. The CDR3 consists of 14 residues. The V gene lost 7 bases and the J gene lost 8 bases, with 17 bases spanning the gap. In DNA, the CDR3 is TGTGCCAGCAAACTACTAGCAGATTTAGGGGAGCTGTTTTTT. Its protein product is CASKLLADLGELFF.

Concerning this clone itself: The junction departs from germline at one end; a sequencing error may be responsible. This sequence joins TRBV7-2 and TRBJ2-7, with D possibly being TRBD2 (5 bases). This CDR3 is 15 amino acids long. From germline, CDR1 is SGHTA and CDR2 FQGNSA. The CDR3 nucleotides are TGTGCCAGCAGTTTAGATACTAGAGTGGCCTACGAGCAGTACTTC. This encodes CASSLDTRVAYEQYF.

The chain has TRBV30 and TRBJ1-2; tentatively, D is TRBD1 (6 bases). This CDR3 region has 16 residues. V was trimmed by 0 bases and J by 7 bases, leaving 21 bases between them. The germline V gene encodes CDR1 GTSNPN and CDR2 SVGIG (reference sequence). The CDR3 here is CAWSVGRGAGAIGYTF. The DNA of the CDR3 is TGTGCCTGGAGTGTGGGACGGGGGGCCGGGGCTATTGGCTACACCTTC.

A few counts support this clone. The CDR3 reads CASSFGGPNTEAFF. Written as DNA, the CDR3 is TGTGCCAGCAGCTTCGGAGGGCCCAACACTGAAGCTTTCTTT. The J gene is TRBJ1-1, the V gene TRBV11-2; D gene unclear. V was cut by 3 bases and J by 2 bases, with 10 bases left in between. This CDR3 is 14 amino acids long. The germline gives CDR1 SGHAT, CDR2 FQNNGV.

In DNA form, the CDR3 reads TGTGCTAGTGGTTTGGTCTGGTCTAGCGGGAGTAAGAGCCAAGAGACCCAGTACTTC. It specifies CASGLVWSSGSKSQETQYF. V is TRBV12-5 and J is TRBJ2-5; TRBD2 agrees at 10 bases. CDR3 length: 19 amino acids. The junction had 11 bases not matched to a gene; V was cut back by 0 bases and J by 1 base. CDR1 LGHNT and CDR2 FRNRAP come from the germline V gene.

J is TRBJ2-7 and V is TRBV6-1; TRBD2 might be the D (6 bases). The germline V gene encodes CDR1 MNHNS and CDR2 SASEGT. This CDR3 contains 15 residues. Trimming took off 6 bases at V and 1 base at J, with 16 bases between the two ends. CDR3 bases: TGTGCCAGCAGCGAGCTCTCCGGGACTTCCTACGAGCAGTACTTC. Its translation is CASSELSGTSYEQYF.

V and J are TRBV30 and TRBJ1-3; possible D gene TRBD1, 6 bases. Germline V gives CDR1 GTSNPN, CDR2 SVGIG (reference sequence). This CDR3 is built from 14 residues. Trimming removed 0 bases at V and 7 bases at J, with 13 bases between. For the CDR3, the DNA is TGTGCCTGGAGTGTAGGGACATCAGGCAACACCATATATTTT. This encodes CAWSVGTSGNTIYF. The full variable domain, rest sourced from reference TRBV30 and TRBJ1-3, is SQTIHQWPATLVQPVGSPLSLECTVEGTSNPNLYWYRQAAGRGLQLLFYSVGIGQISSEVPQNLSASRPQDRQFILSSKKLLLSDSGFYLCAWSVGTSGNTIYFGEGSWLTVV.

The genes are TRBV19 and TRBJ1-2; 10 nucleotides match TRBD1. The germline CDR1 and CDR2 sequences are LNHDA and SQIVND (reference sequence). The CDR3 loop spans 15 amino acids. The V segment lost 5 bases and the J segment 5 bases; nucleotides outside the gene matches: 8. The CDR3 nucleotides read TGTGCCAGTAGTCCGCGGACAGGGGGACGATATGGCTACACCTTC. Its translation: CASSPRTGGRYGYTF.

The J gene is TRBJ2-7, the V gene TRBV15; D is perhaps TRBD2 (5 bases). CDR3 size: 15 residues. CDR1 is LNHNV and CDR2 is YYDKDF in the germline V gene (reference sequence). V lost 0 bases to trimming and J lost 2 bases, with 11 bases between them. In nucleotides, the CDR3 is TGTGCCACCAGCAGAGATCCGGACTCGCCCTACGAGCAGTACTTC. The encoded protein is CATSRDPDSPYEQYF.